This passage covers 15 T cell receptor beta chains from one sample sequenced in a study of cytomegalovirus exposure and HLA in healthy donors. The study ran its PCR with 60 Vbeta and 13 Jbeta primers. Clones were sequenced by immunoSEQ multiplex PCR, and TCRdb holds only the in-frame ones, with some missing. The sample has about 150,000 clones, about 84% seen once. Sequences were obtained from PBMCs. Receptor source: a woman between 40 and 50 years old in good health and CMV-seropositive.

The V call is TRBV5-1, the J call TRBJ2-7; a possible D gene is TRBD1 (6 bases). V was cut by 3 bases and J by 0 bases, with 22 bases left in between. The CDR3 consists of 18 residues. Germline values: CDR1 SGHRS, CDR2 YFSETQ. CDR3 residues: CASSYQPPDRPPSYEQYF. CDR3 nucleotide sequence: TGCGCCAGCAGCTATCAACCCCCCGACAGGCCTCCCTCCTACGAGCAGTACTTC.

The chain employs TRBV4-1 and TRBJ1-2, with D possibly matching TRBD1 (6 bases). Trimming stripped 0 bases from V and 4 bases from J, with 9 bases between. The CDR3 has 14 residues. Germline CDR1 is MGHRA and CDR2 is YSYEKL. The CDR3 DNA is TGCGCCAGCAGCCAAGAGAGGGGGTTCTATGGCTACACCTTC. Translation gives CASSQERGFYGYTF.

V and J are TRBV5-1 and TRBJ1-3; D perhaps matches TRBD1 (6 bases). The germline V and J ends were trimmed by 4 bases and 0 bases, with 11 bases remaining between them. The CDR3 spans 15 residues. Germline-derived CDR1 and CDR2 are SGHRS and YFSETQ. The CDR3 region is CASSTGQISGNTIYF. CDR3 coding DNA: TGCGCCAGCAGCACGGGACAAATCTCTGGAAACACCATATATTTT.

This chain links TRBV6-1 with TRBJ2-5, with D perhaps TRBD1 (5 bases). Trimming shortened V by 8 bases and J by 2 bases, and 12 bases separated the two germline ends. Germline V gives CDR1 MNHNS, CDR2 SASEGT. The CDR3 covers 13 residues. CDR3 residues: CASSRAVQETQYF. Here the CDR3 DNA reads TGTGCCAGCTCCAGGGCAGTACAAGAGACCCAGTACTTC.

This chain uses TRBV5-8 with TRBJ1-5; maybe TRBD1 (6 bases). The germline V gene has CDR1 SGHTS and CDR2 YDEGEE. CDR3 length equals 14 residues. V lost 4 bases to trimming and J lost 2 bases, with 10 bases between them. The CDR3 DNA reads TGTGCCAGCAGCGATAGACAGGGCAATCAGCCCCAGCATTTT. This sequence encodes CASSDRQGNQPQHF. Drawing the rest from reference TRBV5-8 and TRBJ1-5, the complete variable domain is EAGVTQSPTHLIKTRGQQATLRCSPISGHTSVYWYQQALGLGLQFLLWYDEGEERNRGNFPPRFSGRQFPNYSSELNVNALELEDSALYLCASSDRQGNQPQHFGDGTRLSIL.

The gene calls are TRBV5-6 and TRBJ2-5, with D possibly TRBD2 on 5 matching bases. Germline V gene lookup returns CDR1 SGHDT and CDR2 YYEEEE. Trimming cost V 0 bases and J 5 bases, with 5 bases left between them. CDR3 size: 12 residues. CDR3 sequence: CASSLGRETQYF. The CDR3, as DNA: TGTGCCAGCAGCTTGGGGAGGGAGACCCAGTACTTC.

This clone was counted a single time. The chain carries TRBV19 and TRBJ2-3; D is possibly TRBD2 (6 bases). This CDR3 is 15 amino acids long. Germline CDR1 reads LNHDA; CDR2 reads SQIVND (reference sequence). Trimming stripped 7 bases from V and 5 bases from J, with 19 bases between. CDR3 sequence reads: CASKRGGTDLDTQYF. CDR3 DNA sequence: TGTGCCAGTAAACGAGGCGGGACGGACTTAGATACGCAGTATTTT.

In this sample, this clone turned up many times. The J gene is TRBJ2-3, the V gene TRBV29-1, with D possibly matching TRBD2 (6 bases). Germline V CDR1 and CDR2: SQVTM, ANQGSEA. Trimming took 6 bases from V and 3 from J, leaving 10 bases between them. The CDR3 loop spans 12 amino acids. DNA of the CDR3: TGCAGCGTCCGGGCGGGGACAGATACGCAGTATTTT. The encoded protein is CSVRAGTDTQYF.

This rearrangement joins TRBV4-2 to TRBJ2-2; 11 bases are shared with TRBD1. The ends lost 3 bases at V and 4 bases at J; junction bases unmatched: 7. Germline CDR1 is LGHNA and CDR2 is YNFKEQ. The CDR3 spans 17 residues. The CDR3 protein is CASSQAGTGGTTGELFF. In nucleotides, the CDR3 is TGTGCCAGCAGCCAGGCCGGGACAGGGGGGACCACCGGGGAGCTGTTTTTT.

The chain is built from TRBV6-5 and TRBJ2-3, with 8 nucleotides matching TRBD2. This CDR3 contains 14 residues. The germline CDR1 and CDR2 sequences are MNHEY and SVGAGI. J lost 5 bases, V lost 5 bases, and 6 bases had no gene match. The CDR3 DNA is TGTGCCAGCAGTCTCGGGACTAGTAAAGATACGCAGTATTTT. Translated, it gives CASSLGTSKDTQYF.

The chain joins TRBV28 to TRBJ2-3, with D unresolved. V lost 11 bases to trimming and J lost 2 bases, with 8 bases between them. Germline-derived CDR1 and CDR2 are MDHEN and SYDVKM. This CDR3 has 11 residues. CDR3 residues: CAAQFTDTQYF. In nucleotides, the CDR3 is TGTGCCGCTCAGTTCACAGATACGCAGTATTTT.

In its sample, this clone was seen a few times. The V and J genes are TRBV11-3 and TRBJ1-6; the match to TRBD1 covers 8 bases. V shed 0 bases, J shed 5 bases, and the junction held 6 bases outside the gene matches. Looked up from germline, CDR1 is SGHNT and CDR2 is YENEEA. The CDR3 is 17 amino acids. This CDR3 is CASSLDPQTGDNSPLHF. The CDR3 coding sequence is TGTGCCAGCAGCTTAGACCCCCAGACAGGGGATAATTCACCCCTCCACTTT.

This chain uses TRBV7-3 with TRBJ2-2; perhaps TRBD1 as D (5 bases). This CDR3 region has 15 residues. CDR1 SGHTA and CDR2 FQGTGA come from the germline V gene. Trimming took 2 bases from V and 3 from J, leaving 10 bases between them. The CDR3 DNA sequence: TGTGCCAGCAGCTTAGGAGACAGAGACACCGGGGAGCTGTTTTTT. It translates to CASSLGDRDTGELFF.

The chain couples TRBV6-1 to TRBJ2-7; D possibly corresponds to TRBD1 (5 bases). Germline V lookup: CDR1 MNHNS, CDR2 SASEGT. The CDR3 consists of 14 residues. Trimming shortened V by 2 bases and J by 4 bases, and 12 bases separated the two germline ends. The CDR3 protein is CASSEQGPGYEQYF. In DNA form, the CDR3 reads TGTGCCAGCAGTGAACAGGGTCCTGGGTACGAGCAGTACTTC.

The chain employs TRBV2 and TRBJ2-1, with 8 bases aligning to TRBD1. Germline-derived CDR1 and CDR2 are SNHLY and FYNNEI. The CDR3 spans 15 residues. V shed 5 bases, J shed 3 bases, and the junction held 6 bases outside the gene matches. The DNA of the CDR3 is TGTGCCAGCAGTCGCCCGGGACAGGTCTACAATGAGCAGTTCTTC. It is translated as CASSRPGQVYNEQFF.